These T cell receptor beta chains were read from a single sample in a study of blood T cell repertoires in COVID-19. Sequencing was performed with immunoSEQ multiplex PCR; in TCRdb, only in-frame clones are kept and a portion is missing. The sample lists around 340,000 clones; roughly 90% were seen once. The sequencing sample was made of peripheral blood. The receptors originated from a woman aged 60-75 years with COVID-19, enrolled during active disease. Each CDR3 is given with its conserved first and last residue. The order of the fields is J gene, D gene, clone size, V gene, CDR3 protein, CDR3 DNA. A D gene is named only where the DNA matches it firmly. Some rows have no size entry. The others give once, few or many, or a class for an expanded clone.

J: TRBJ2-5; D: NA; size: NA; V: TRBV7-9; CDR3: CASSSLRRGETQYF; DNA: TGTGCCAGCAGCTCCTTAAGACGGGGAGAGACCCAGTACTTC
J: TRBJ2-5; D: NA; size: NA; V: TRBV15; CDR3: CATSRDLRKETQYF; DNA: TGTGCCACCAGCAGAGATCTGAGAAAAGAGACCCAGTACTTC
J: TRBJ1-3; D: NA; size: NA; V: TRBV6-5; CDR3: CASSSPGIRNTIYF; DNA: TGTGCCAGCAGCTCCCCGGGGATTCGAAACACCATATATTTT
J: TRBJ2-1; D: NA; size: once; V: TRBV7-2; CDR3: CASSLGSYNEQFF; DNA: TGTGCCAGCAGCTTAGGTAGCTACAATGAGCAGTTCTTC
J: TRBJ2-7; D: NA; size: NA; V: TRBV28; CDR3: CASIDGQSSYEQYF; DNA: TGTGCCAGCATAGATGGACAGAGCTCCTACGAGCAGTACTTC
J: TRBJ1-2; D: NA; size: NA; V: TRBV19; CDR3: CASTATADWNYGYTF; DNA: TGTGCCAGTACCGCTACGGCAGACTGGAACTATGGCTACACCTTC
J: TRBJ1-1; D: NA; size: once; V: TRBV28; CDR3: CASSLRRVRTEAFF; DNA: TGTGCCAGCAGTTTACGGAGGGTTCGGACTGAAGCTTTCTTT
J: TRBJ1-1; D: NA; size: NA; V: TRBV5-4; CDR3: CASTQENTEAFF; DNA: TGTGCCAGCACCCAGGAGAACACTGAAGCTTTCTTT
J: TRBJ1-1; D: NA; size: NA; V: TRBV5-1; CDR3: CASSFRQTNTEAFF; DNA: TGCGCCAGCAGCTTTCGACAGACGAACACTGAAGCTTTCTTT
J: TRBJ2-1; D: TRBD2; size: NA; V: TRBV5-6; CDR3: CASSSGLAGNNEQFF; DNA: TGTGCCAGCAGCTCGGGACTAGCGGGGAACAATGAGCAGTTCTTC
J: TRBJ2-3; D: NA; size: NA; V: TRBV18; CDR3: CASSPGTLSTDTQYF; DNA: TGTGCCAGCTCACCAGGGACACTTAGCACAGATACGCAGTATTTT
J: TRBJ2-5; D: TRBD2; size: NA; V: TRBV28; CDR3: CASSSTGTSAQETQYF; DNA: TGTGCCAGCAGTTCGACCGGGACTAGCGCGCAAGAGACCCAGTACTTC
J: TRBJ2-7; D: TRBD1; size: NA; V: TRBV19; CDR3: CASSTPGQASYEQYF; DNA: TGTGCCAGTAGTACCCCGGGACAGGCCTCCTACGAGCAGTACTTC
J: TRBJ1-4; D: NA; size: NA; V: TRBV2; CDR3: CASIPDRIGGEKLFF; DNA: TGTGCCAGCATCCCCGACAGGATCGGCGGTGAAAAACTGTTTTTT
J: TRBJ2-7; D: TRBD1; size: few; V: TRBV9; CDR3: CASSGGQDEQYF; DNA: TGTGCCAGCAGCGGCGGACAGGACGAGCAGTACTTC
J: TRBJ2-7; D: TRBD1; size: once; V: TRBV6-5; CDR3: CASSPQGVYYEQYF; DNA: TGTGCCAGCAGTCCCCAGGGGGTCTACTACGAGCAGTACTTC
J: TRBJ2-5; D: NA; size: NA; V: TRBV7-2; CDR3: CASSLTRPRGAETQYF; DNA: TGTGCCAGCAGCTTAACACGGCCCAGGGGAGCAGAGACCCAGTACTTC
J: TRBJ2-5; D: NA; size: NA; V: TRBV3-1/TRBV3-2; CDR3: CASSQGRGKEGQYF; DNA: TGTGCCAGCAGCCAAGGTCGGGGCAAGGAGGGCCAGTACTTC
J: TRBJ2-1; D: TRBD2; size: NA; V: TRBV5-4; CDR3: CASSRRLAVSSYNEQFF; DNA: TGTGCCAGCAGCCGGCGACTAGCGGTGAGCTCCTACAATGAGCAGTTCTTC
J: TRBJ2-7; D: TRBD2; size: NA; V: TRBV5-4; CDR3: CASSLAGGAYEQYF; DNA: TGTGCCAGCAGCTTAGCGGGGGGAGCCTACGAGCAGTACTTC
J: TRBJ1-2; D: NA; size: NA; V: TRBV19; CDR3: CASSRDSLRYGYTF; DNA: TGTGCCAGTAGTCGCGACAGCCTTCGCTATGGCTACACCTTC
J: TRBJ2-1; D: NA; size: NA; V: TRBV6-5; CDR3: CASKFPRGSYNEQFF; DNA: TGTGCCAGCAAGTTCCCCAGGGGCTCCTACAATGAGCAGTTCTTC
J: TRBJ1-1; D: TRBD1; size: few; V: TRBV18; CDR3: CASSPLPPTGTGHGTEAFF; DNA: TGTGCCAGCTCACCACTCCCACCCACCGGGACAGGTCATGGGACTGAAGCTTTCTTT
J: TRBJ1-1; D: TRBD1; size: NA; V: TRBV28; CDR3: CASIRGRTNTEAFF; DNA: TGTGCCAGCATTAGGGGGCGAACGAACACTGAAGCTTTCTTT
J: TRBJ1-4; D: NA; size: NA; V: TRBV9; CDR3: CASSSGKWSNEKLFF; DNA: TGTGCCAGCAGCTCCGGGAAATGGTCTAATGAAAAACTGTTTTTT
J: TRBJ2-6; D: TRBD2; size: NA; V: TRBV18; CDR3: CASSPGLAGATGANVLTF; DNA: TGTGCCAGCTCACCTGGACTAGCGGGGGCTACCGGGGCCAACGTCCTGACTTTC
J: TRBJ1-4; D: NA; size: once; V: TRBV3-1/TRBV3-2; CDR3: CASSQDPREPLFF; DNA: TGTGCCAGCAGCCAAGATCCCCGCGAACCGCTGTTTTTT
J: TRBJ1-4; D: NA; size: once; V: TRBV19; CDR3: CASSRSSEGEKLFF; DNA: TGTGCCAGTAGTCGTTCCTCGGAGGGAGAAAAACTGTTTTTT
J: TRBJ2-7; D: TRBD1; size: once; V: TRBV25-1; CDR3: CASSGGGTGTSYEQYF; DNA: TGTGCCAGCAGTGGGGGGGGGACAGGGACGTCCTACGAGCAGTACTTC
J: TRBJ1-1; D: NA; size: NA; V: TRBV14; CDR3: CASSLDTNTEAFF; DNA: TGTGCCAGCAGCCTCGACACGAACACTGAAGCTTTCTTT
J: TRBJ1-5; D: NA; size: NA; V: TRBV4-1; CDR3: CASSQDPAGFDQPQHF; DNA: TGCGCCAGCAGCCAAGATCCGGCAGGGTTCGATCAGCCCCAGCATTTT
J: TRBJ2-2; D: NA; size: NA; V: TRBV2; CDR3: CASTQQAGGGTGELFF; DNA: TGTGCCAGCACCCAACAAGCAGGGGGAGGCACCGGGGAGCTGTTTTTT
J: TRBJ1-1; D: NA; size: NA; V: TRBV29-1; CDR3: CSVNSNWGGTEAFF; DNA: TGCAGCGTTAATTCGAATTGGGGAGGTACTGAAGCTTTCTTT
J: TRBJ1-5; D: TRBD1; size: NA; V: TRBV6-6; CDR3: CASRTGQAWPQHF; DNA: TGTGCCAGCAGGACCGGACAGGCCTGGCCCCAGCATTTT
J: TRBJ2-7; D: TRBD1; size: NA; V: TRBV6-5; CDR3: CASSIDRGLDEQYF; DNA: TGTGCCAGCAGTATCGACAGGGGGCTCGACGAGCAGTACTTC
J: TRBJ1-1; D: NA; size: NA; V: TRBV3-1/TRBV3-2; CDR3: CASSQARNTEAFF; DNA: TGTGCCAGCAGCCAAGCCAGGAACACTGAAGCTTTCTTT
J: TRBJ1-2; D: NA; size: NA; V: TRBV5-1; CDR3: CASRTNRDKYGYTF; DNA: TGCGCCAGCAGGACAAACAGGGATAAGTATGGCTACACCTTC
J: TRBJ1-5; D: NA; size: NA; V: TRBV28; CDR3: CASSSHPGMQSNSNQPQHF; DNA: TGTGCCAGCAGCTCCCACCCGGGTATGCAGTCCAATAGCAATCAGCCCCAGCATTTT
J: TRBJ2-1; D: NA; size: NA; V: TRBV5-6; CDR3: CASSLGSGYNEQFF; DNA: TGTGCCAGCAGCTTGGGTAGCGGCTACAATGAGCAGTTCTTC
J: TRBJ1-1; D: NA; size: NA; V: TRBV6-5; CDR3: CASFLTENTEAFF; DNA: TGTGCCAGTTTCCTTACAGAGAACACTGAAGCTTTCTTT